This T cell receptor (beta chain) was sequenced for a study of T cell responses to AZD1222 COVID-19 vaccine. Germline-derived CDR1 and CDR2 are MNHEY and SVGAGI. CDR3 length: 12 amino acids. The V end was cut by 2 bases, the J end by 9 bases, with 8 bases between. On this clone itself: Its antigen is undetermined.

Profiled with immunoSEQ multiplex PCR; TCRdb holds only in-frame clones, not every one. The data contain approximately 130,000 clones, 80% to 95% of them singletons. General observations from the study: None of the repertoires were sampled until the peak T cell response had passed.

The chain carries TRBV6-5 and TRBJ2-1; D might be TRBD2 (5 bases). Sequencing was performed on peripheral blood, taken on day 0 of AZD1222 vaccination. This TCR was sampled from an adult in good health. The CDR3 nucleotides read TGTGCCAGCAGTTACAGCGGTGGTGAGCAGTTCTTC. Protein: CASSYSGGEQFF.